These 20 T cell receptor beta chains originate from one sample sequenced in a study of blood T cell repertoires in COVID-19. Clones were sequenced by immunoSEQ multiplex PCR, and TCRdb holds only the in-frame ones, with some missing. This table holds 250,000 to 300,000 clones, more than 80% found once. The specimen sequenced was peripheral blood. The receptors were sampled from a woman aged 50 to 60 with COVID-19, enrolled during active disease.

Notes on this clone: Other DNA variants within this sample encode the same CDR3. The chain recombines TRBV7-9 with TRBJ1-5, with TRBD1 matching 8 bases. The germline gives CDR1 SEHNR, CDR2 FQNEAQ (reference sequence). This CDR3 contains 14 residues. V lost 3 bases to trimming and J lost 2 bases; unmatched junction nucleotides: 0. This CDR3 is CASSLTGGNQPQHF. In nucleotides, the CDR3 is TGTGCCAGCAGCTTGACAGGGGGCAATCAGCCCCAGCATTTT.

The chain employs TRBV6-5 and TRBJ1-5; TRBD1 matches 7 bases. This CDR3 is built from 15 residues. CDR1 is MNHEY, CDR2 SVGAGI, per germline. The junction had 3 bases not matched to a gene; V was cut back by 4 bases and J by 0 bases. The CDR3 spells CASSSGGNSNQPQHF. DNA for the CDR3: TGTGCCAGCAGTTCAGGGGGGAATAGCAATCAGCCCCAGCATTTT.

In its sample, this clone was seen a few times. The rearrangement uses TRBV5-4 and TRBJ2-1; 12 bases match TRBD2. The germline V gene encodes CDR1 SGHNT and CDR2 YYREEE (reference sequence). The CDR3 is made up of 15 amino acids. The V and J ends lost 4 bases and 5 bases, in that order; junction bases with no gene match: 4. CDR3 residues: CASSLLAGGDNEQFF. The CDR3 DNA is TGTGCCAGCAGCCTACTAGCGGGAGGCGACAATGAGCAGTTCTTC.

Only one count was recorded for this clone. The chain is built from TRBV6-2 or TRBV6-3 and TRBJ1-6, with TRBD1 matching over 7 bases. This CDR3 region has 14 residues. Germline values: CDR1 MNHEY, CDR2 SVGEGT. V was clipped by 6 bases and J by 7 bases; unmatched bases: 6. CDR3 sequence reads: CASSFDRVNSPLHF. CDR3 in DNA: TGTGCCAGCAGCTTCGACAGGGTGAATTCACCCCTCCACTTT.

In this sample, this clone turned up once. The DNA for the CDR3 is TGTGCCATCAGTGAGTCGGCTAGCGGGGTCCAAGAGACCCAGTACTTC. As protein: CAISESASGVQETQYF. This chain connects TRBV10-3 to TRBJ2-5, with 9 bases identical to TRBD2. There are 16 residues in the CDR3. Germline CDR1 ENHRY, CDR2 SYGVKD. The V gene end was trimmed by 0 bases and the J gene end by 1 base; junction bases not matched to a gene: 3.

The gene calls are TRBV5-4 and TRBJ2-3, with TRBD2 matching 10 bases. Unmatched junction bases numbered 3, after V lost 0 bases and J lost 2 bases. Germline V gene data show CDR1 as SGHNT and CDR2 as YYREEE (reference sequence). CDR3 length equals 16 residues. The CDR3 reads CASSLGTSGLTDTQYF. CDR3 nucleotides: TGTGCCAGCAGCTTGGGGACTAGCGGTCTCACAGATACGCAGTATTTT.

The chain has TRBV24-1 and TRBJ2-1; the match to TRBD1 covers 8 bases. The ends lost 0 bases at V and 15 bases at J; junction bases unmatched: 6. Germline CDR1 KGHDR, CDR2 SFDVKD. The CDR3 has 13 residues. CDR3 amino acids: CATSDLLTGQAFF. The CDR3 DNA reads TGTGCCACCAGTGATTTGTTGACGGGACAGGCGTTCTTC.

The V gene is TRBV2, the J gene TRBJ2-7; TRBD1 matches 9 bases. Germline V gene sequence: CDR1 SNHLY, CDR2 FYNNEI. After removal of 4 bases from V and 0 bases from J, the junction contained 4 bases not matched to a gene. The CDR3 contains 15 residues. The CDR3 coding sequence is TGTGCCAGCAGTGGGGACAGGGTGGGCTCCTACGAGCAGTACTTC. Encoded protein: CASSGDRVGSYEQYF.

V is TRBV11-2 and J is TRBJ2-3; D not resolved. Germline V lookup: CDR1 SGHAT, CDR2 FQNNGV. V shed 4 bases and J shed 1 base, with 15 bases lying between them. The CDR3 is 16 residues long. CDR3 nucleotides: TGTGCCAGCAGCTCCCGATTTAGCCAACGCACAGATACGCAGTATTTT. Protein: CASSSRFSQRTDTQYF.

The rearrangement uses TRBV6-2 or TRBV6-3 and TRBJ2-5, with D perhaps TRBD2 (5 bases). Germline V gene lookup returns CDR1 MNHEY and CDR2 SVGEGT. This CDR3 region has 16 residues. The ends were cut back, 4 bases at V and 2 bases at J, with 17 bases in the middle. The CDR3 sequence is CASSSPGPGLQETQYF. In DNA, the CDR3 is TGTGCCAGCAGTTCGCCAGGACCCGGACTTCAAGAGACCCAGTACTTC.

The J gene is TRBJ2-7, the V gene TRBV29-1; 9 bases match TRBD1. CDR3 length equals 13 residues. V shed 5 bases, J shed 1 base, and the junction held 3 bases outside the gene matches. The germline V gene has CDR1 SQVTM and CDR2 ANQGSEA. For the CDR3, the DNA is TGCAGCGTTATAGACAGGGGGTCCTACGAGCAGTACTTC. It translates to CSVIDRGSYEQYF.

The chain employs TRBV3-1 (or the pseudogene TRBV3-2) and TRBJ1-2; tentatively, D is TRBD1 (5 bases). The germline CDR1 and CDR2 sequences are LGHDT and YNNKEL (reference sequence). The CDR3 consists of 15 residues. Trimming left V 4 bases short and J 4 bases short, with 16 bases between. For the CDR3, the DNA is TGTGCCAGCAGCCCCTCCGCAGGGAAGCCCTATGGCTACACCTTC. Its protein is CASSPSAGKPYGYTF.

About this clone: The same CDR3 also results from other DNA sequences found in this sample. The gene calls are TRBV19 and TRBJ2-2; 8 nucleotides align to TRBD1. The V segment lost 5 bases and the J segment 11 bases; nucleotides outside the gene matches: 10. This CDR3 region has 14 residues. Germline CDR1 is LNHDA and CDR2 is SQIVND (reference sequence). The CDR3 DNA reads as TGTGCCAGTAGTCGGACAGGGAGCATCGGAGAGCTGTTTTTT. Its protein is CASSRTGSIGELFF.

The CDR3, as DNA: TGTGCCAGCAGCTCCCGGGACAGGGGACGCGAGCAGTACTTC. Its protein product is CASSSRDRGREQYF. This chain connects TRBV7-8 to TRBJ2-7; 10 bases map to TRBD1. CDR1 and CDR2 (germline): SGHVS, FQNEAQ. The trim removed 4 bases at V and 6 bases at J, leaving 6 bases unmatched. The CDR3 has 14 amino acids.

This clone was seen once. The CDR3 loop reads CASSIPRRGKIYGYTF. CDR3 DNA: TGTGCCAGTAGTATCCCCCGTCGGGGAAAAATCTATGGCTACACCTTC. J is TRBJ1-2 and V is TRBV19; D is unclear. CDR3 length: 16 residues. CDR1 is LNHDA and CDR2 is SQIVND in the germline V gene (reference sequence). Trimming removed 3 bases from V and 4 bases from J, with 18 bases in between.

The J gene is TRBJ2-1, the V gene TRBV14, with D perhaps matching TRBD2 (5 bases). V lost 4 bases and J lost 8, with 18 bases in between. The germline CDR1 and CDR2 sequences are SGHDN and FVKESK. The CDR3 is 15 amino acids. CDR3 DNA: TGTGCCAGCAGCCGCTCAGCGGTCCGCTTGGATGAGCAGTTCTTC. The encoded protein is CASSRSAVRLDEQFF.

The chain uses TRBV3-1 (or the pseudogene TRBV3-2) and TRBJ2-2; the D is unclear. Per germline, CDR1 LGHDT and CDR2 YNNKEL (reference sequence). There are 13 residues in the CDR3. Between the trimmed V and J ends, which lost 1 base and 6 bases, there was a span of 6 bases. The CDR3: CASSQVSAGELFF. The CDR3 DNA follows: TGTGCCAGCAGCCAAGTCTCGGCCGGGGAGCTGTTTTTT.

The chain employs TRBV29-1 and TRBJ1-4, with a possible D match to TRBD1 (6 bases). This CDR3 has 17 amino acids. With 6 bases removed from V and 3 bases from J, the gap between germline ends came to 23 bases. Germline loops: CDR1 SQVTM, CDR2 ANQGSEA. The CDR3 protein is CSVANLTGLLANEKLFF. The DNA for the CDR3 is TGCAGCGTCGCGAACCTAACAGGGCTCTTAGCTAATGAAAAACTGTTTTTT. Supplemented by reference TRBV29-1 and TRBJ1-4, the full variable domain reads SAVISQKPSRDICQRGTSLTIQCQVDSQVTMMFWYRQQPGQSLTLIATANQGSEATYESGFVIDKFPISRPNLTFSTLTVSNMSPEDSSIYLCSVANLTGLLANEKLFFGSGTQLSVL.

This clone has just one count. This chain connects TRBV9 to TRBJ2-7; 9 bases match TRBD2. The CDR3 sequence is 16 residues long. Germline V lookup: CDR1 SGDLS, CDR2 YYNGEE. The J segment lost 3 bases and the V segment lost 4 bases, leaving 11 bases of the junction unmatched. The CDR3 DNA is TGTGCCAGCAGCCCCCCCGGAGCGGGAGGAATCTACGAGCAGTACTTC. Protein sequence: CASSPPGAGGIYEQYF.

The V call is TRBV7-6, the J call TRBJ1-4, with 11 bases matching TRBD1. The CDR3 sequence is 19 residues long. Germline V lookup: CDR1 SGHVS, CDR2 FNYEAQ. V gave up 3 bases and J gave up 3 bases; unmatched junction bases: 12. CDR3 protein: CASSLRSAGTGGPNEKLFF. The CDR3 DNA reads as TGTGCCAGCAGCTTGCGTTCCGCCGGGACAGGGGGACCTAATGAAAAACTGTTTTTT.